The 13 T cell receptor beta chains below all came from one sample that was sequenced in a study of T-cell reconstitution after alpha-beta-depleted transplantation in children. It was with unique molecular identifiers that the TCRbeta library was prepared. TCRdb reprocessed the PCR reads with MiXCR, giving one entry per CDR3 protein. The sample consists of about 110,000 distinct CDR3 sequences, 5% to 7% of them appearing once. Sequences were derived from PBMCs, mostly from graft donor cells, sampled 360 days after TCRalphabeta/CD19-depleted stem cell transplant. The receptors derive from a male patient between 2 and 10 years old who had a stem cell transplant for acute lymphoblastic leukemia, so the T cells may come from the graft donor.

Ten or more counts support this clonotype. The chain combines TRBV5-4 with TRBJ2-6, with 8 bases aligning to TRBD2. V shed 5 bases, J shed 0 bases, and the junction held 13 bases outside the gene matches. Germline assignment: CDR1 SGHNT and CDR2 YYREEE (reference sequence). This CDR3 comprises 19 residues. The CDR3 bases are TGTGCCAGCAGTTCTTGGCGGGGGGCTTCCCACTCTGGGGCCAACGTCCTGACTTTC. Translated, it gives CASSSWRGASHSGANVLTF.

This rearrangement joins TRBV2 to TRBJ2-7; TRBD2 matches at 11 bases. The CDR3 totals 15 residues. Unmatched junction bases numbered 0, after V lost 2 bases and J lost 0 bases. Germline V gene sequence: CDR1 SNHLY, CDR2 FYNNEI. In DNA form, the CDR3 reads TGTGCCAGCAGTGAAACTAGCGGGAGCTCCTACGAGCAGTACTTC. Residues: CASSETSGSSYEQYF.

This rearrangement joins TRBV30 to TRBJ1-2, with D perhaps matching TRBD1 (5 bases). The CDR3 spans 13 residues. Per the germline V gene, CDR1 is GTSNPN and CDR2 is SVGIG (reference sequence). With 0 bases removed from V and 6 bases from J, the gap between germline ends came to 11 bases. CDR3 region: CAWSVGGGDGYTF. CDR3 nucleotide sequence: TGTGCCTGGAGTGTCGGGGGAGGCGATGGCTACACCTTC.

In its sample, this clonotype was seen many times. The CDR3 protein is CASSPPGTNTGELFF. The CDR3 bases are TGTGCCAGCTCGCCCCCGGGAACGAACACCGGGGAGCTGTTTTTT. The chain has TRBV18 and TRBJ2-2, with TRBD2 as a possible D gene (5 bases). The CDR3 runs to 15 residues. Trimming cost V 6 bases and J 0 bases, with 11 bases left between them. CDR1 and CDR2 from the germline V gene are KGHSH and LQKENI.

This clonotype was seen ten or more times. The chain employs TRBV21-1 and TRBJ1-2; TRBD1 is the table's D call and was not checked against the DNA. TRBV21-1 is reported as a pseudogene. The CDR3 covers 17 residues. CDR3 coding DNA: TGTGCCAGCAGCAGTATTCCTACAGGGCTAGCTAACTATGGCTACACCTTC. This sequence encodes CASSSIPTGLANYGYTF.

Many counts were recorded for this clonotype. The J gene is TRBJ2-5, the V gene TRBV7-6; D perhaps matches TRBD1 (6 bases). Looked up from germline, CDR1 is SGHVS and CDR2 is FNYEAQ. The length of the CDR3 is 14 residues. V was trimmed by 0 bases and J by 5 bases, leaving 10 bases between them. CDR3 sequence: CASSLAQGRETQYF. CDR3 DNA: TGTGCCAGCAGCTTAGCACAGGGACGGGAGACCCAGTACTTC.

This clonotype came up a few times. This rearrangement joins TRBV28 to TRBJ2-5; 10 bases are a match to TRBD2. The junction had 7 bases not matched to a gene; V was cut back by 5 bases and J by 4 bases. CDR1 MDHEN and CDR2 SYDVKM come from the germline V gene. The CDR3 length is 15 residues. CDR3: CASSAYLAGGETQYF. Written as DNA, the CDR3 is TGTGCCAGCAGTGCCTATTTAGCGGGAGGAGAGACCCAGTACTTC.

The chain couples TRBV4-3 to TRBJ2-5, with D possibly TRBD1 on 5 matching bases. Germline CDR1 is LGHNA and CDR2 is YSLEER. The CDR3 runs 15 residues. V lost 0 bases and J lost 5, with 13 bases in between. The CDR3 DNA sequence: TGCGCCAGCAGCCAAGATGGGGCGGCACGGGAGACCCAGTACTTC. Protein product: CASSQDGAARETQYF.

This clonotype occurred many times. The rearrangement uses TRBV12-3 or TRBV12-4 and TRBJ1-2; 7 positions match TRBD1. Unmatched junction bases numbered 9, after V lost 6 bases and J lost 5 bases. The CDR3 has 14 residues. CDR3 region: CASRHRGQGYGYTF. In nucleotides, the CDR3 is TGTGCCAGCAGGCACAGGGGACAAGGGTATGGCTACACCTTC.

The chain couples TRBV4-3 to TRBJ1-2; D is unresolved. This CDR3 is built from 14 residues. Germline V gene lookup returns CDR1 LGHNA and CDR2 YSLEER. V was shortened by 4 bases and J by 4 bases, with 13 bases between the two germline ends. For the CDR3, the DNA is TGCGCCAGCAGCCCTCCTTCGGCAACCTATGGCTACACCTTC. It translates to CASSPPSATYGYTF.

This clonotype was counted ten times or more. V and J are TRBV3-1 and TRBJ1-5; D is ambiguous. This CDR3 spans 14 amino acids. Germline V gene lookup returns CDR1 LGHDT and CDR2 YNNKEL (reference sequence). V shed 6 bases and J shed 3 bases, with 12 bases lying between them. The CDR3 loop reads CASSPALVNQPQHF. CDR3 coding DNA: TGTGCCAGCAGTCCTGCCTTGGTCAATCAGCCCCAGCATTTT.

This clonotype was observed at least ten times. The rearrangement joins TRBV6-2 or TRBV6-3 to TRBJ2-7, with a tentative D call TRBD1 (6 bases). Germline CDR1 MNHEY, CDR2 SVGEGT. Trimming left V 7 bases short and J 4 bases short, with 17 bases between. CDR3 length equals 14 residues. The CDR3 sequence: CASNRDTGMYEQYF. Written as DNA, the CDR3 is TGTGCCAGCAACCGGGACACGGGGATGTACGAGCAGTACTTC.

The gene calls are TRBV25-1 and TRBJ2-5; 12 nucleotides match TRBD2. This CDR3 contains 15 residues. Germline V gene sequence: CDR1 MGHDK, CDR2 SYGVNS. V was clipped by 3 bases and J by 3 bases; unmatched bases: 2. The CDR3 sequence: CASSETSGRKETQYF. As DNA, the CDR3 is TGTGCCAGCAGTGAGACTAGCGGGAGAAAAGAGACCCAGTACTTC.